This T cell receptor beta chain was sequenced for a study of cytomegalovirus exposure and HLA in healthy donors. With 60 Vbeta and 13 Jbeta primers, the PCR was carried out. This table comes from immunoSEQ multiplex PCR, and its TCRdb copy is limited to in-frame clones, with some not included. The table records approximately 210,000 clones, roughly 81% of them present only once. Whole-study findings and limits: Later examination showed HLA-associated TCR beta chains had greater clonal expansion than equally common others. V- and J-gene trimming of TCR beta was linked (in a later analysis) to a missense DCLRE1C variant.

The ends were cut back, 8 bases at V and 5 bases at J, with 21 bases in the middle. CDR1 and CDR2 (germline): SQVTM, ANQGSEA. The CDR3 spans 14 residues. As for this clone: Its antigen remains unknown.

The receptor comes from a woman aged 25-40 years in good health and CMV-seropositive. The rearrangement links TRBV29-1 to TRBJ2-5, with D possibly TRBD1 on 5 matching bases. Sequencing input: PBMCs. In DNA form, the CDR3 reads TGCAGCTCCGAACAGGCTCTCCGGAGCGAGACCCAGTACTTC. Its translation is CSSEQALRSETQYF.